Below, 20 T cell receptor beta chains from the same sample are listed, as sequenced in a study of blood T cell repertoires in COVID-19. Clones were sequenced by immunoSEQ multiplex PCR, and TCRdb holds only the in-frame ones, with some missing. Among around 290,000 clones listed, approximately 86% were seen once. The sequenced material came from PBMCs or T cells enriched from blood (not recorded which). These receptors all come from a woman under 30 who had recovered from COVID-19.

The chain recombines TRBV2 with TRBJ2-7; 7 nucleotides align to TRBD1. The germline gives CDR1 SNHLY, CDR2 FYNNEI. The V and J ends lost 6 bases and 2 bases, in that order; junction bases with no gene match: 4. This CDR3 has 13 residues. CDR3 in amino acids: CASSRQGAYEQYF. The CDR3 bases are TGTGCCAGCAGCCGGCAGGGGGCCTACGAGCAGTACTTC.

V is TRBV4-1 and J is TRBJ1-3; D is undetermined. This CDR3 contains 17 residues. V shed 2 bases and J shed 1 base, with 15 bases lying between them. Germline CDR1 and CDR2: MGHRA and YSYEKL. In nucleotides, the CDR3 is TGCGCCAGCAGCCAACCTTATCCCGGTCGATCTGGAAACACCATATATTTT. Translation: CASSQPYPGRSGNTIYF.

In its sample, this clone was seen many times. The chain has TRBV5-8 and TRBJ1-1; D is unresolved. The germline gives CDR1 SGHTS, CDR2 YDEGEE. This CDR3 contains 16 residues. Deletions cut 1 base from V and 1 base from J, with 14 bases between. CDR3 sequence (DNA): TGTGCCAGCAGCTTGTCGCACCATACGAGGAACACTGAAGCTTTCTTT. It translates to CASSLSHHTRNTEAFF.

The chain links TRBV7-6 to TRBJ1-1; TRBD1 agrees at 7 bases. CDR3 size: 13 residues. Looked up from germline, CDR1 is SGHVS and CDR2 is FNYEAQ. Losses at the gene ends were 1 base for V and 9 bases for J; bases not matched to a gene: 5. The CDR3 DNA follows: TGTGCCAGCAGCTTAGAGGGGGCGCGAAAAGCTTTCTTT. Its protein product is CASSLEGARKAFF.

V and J are TRBV5-8 and TRBJ2-7, with D possibly TRBD2 on 6 matching bases. The CDR3 runs to 14 residues. Germline CDR1 reads SGHTS; CDR2 reads YDEGEE. Trimming took 4 bases from V and 3 from J, leaving 14 bases between them. The CDR3 coding sequence is TGTGCCAGCAGCCCGATGTGGCGGGGCTACGAGCAGTACTTC. Protein product: CASSPMWRGYEQYF.

The genes are TRBV3-1 (or the pseudogene TRBV3-2) and TRBJ2-7, with D perhaps matching TRBD1 (6 bases). The CDR3 length is 14 residues. Per the germline V gene, CDR1 is LGHDT and CDR2 is YNNKEL (reference sequence). V was pared by 3 bases and J by 4 bases, with 13 bases between. The DNA for the CDR3 is TGTGCCAGCAGCCAGGGGGCGACCCTGTACGAGCAGTACTTC. This gives the protein CASSQGATLYEQYF.

V gene TRBV27 combines with J gene TRBJ2-7; 9 nucleotides line up with TRBD2. This CDR3 contains 12 residues. CDR1 is MNHEY and CDR2 is SMNVEV in the germline V gene (reference sequence). With 10 bases clipped from V and 7 bases from J, the junction kept 8 bases outside the gene matches. The CDR3 DNA reads as TGTGCCACGGCGGGAGGGCCTCGGGAGCAGTACTTC. It encodes CATAGGPREQYF.

The chain carries TRBV30 and TRBJ2-1; D not resolved. The CDR3 length is 11 residues. V lost 3 bases and J 5 bases, leaving 5 bases between the germline ends. The germline V gene has CDR1 GTSNPN and CDR2 SVGIG (reference sequence). The CDR3 sequence is CAWRPNNEQFF. The CDR3 region has the DNA TGTGCCTGGAGACCTAACAATGAGCAGTTCTTC.

The rearrangement links TRBV6-5 to TRBJ1-2; 7 bases are a match to TRBD1. V shed 3 bases, J shed 6 bases, and the junction held 10 bases outside the gene matches. CDR1 is MNHEY, CDR2 SVGAGI, per germline. The CDR3 covers 15 residues. CDR3 region: CASSYRQGKGHGYTF. Here the CDR3 DNA reads TGTGCCAGCAGTTATAGACAGGGTAAAGGCCATGGCTACACCTTC.

This chain links TRBV7-3 with TRBJ2-7; 14 bases fit TRBD2. CDR3 length: 17 amino acids. Germline CDR1 reads SGHTA; CDR2 reads FQGTGA. Trimming cost V 4 bases and J 4 bases; bases outside gene matches: 9. The CDR3 region has the DNA TGTGCCAGCAGCTCGGCTCCCGGGACTAGCGGGAGATACGAGCAGTACTTC. Its protein product is CASSSAPGTSGRYEQYF.

The chain employs TRBV30 and TRBJ2-5, with 7 positions matching TRBD1. Germline-derived CDR1 and CDR2 are GTSNPN and SVGIG (reference sequence). With 2 bases clipped from V and 0 bases from J, the junction kept 6 bases outside the gene matches. This CDR3 contains 15 residues. The CDR3: CAWSNDRVYQETQYF. The CDR3, as DNA: TGTGCCTGGAGTAACGACAGGGTTTACCAAGAGACCCAGTACTTC.

This clone was detected only once. This rearrangement joins TRBV27 to TRBJ2-7, with 11 bases that match TRBD2. The CDR3 has 18 amino acids. The V and J ends lost 4 bases and 4 bases, in that order; junction bases with no gene match: 15. CDR1 is MNHEY and CDR2 is SMNVEV in the germline V gene (reference sequence). As DNA, the CDR3 is TGTGCCAGCAGTTCCGCAGGACTAGCGGGTCTCCCGGGGTACGAGCAGTACTTC. Translation gives CASSSAGLAGLPGYEQYF.

The chain uses TRBV5-6 and TRBJ1-2, with 8 bases matching TRBD1. This CDR3 has 14 amino acids. V lost 3 bases, J lost 7 bases, and 8 bases stayed unmatched. Germline V gene sequence: CDR1 SGHDT, CDR2 YYEEEE. CDR3 in DNA: TGTGCCAGCAGCTACCGTCGGACAGGGAGTGGCTACACCTTC. It translates to CASSYRRTGSGYTF.

This rearrangement joins TRBV7-2 to TRBJ2-1, with 10 bases fitting TRBD2. The germline V gene has CDR1 SGHTA and CDR2 FQGNSA. The J segment lost 5 bases and the V segment lost 1 base, leaving 2 bases of the junction unmatched. This CDR3 spans 15 amino acids. The CDR3 here is CASSLDSGGHNEQFF. The CDR3 coding sequence is TGTGCCAGCAGCTTAGATAGCGGGGGGCACAATGAGCAGTTCTTC.

The genes are TRBV6-5 and TRBJ1-2; 8 bases agree with TRBD1. The CDR3 has 13 residues. Losses at the gene ends were 6 bases for V and 4 bases for J; bases not matched to a gene: 4. CDR1 MNHEY and CDR2 SVGAGI come from the germline V gene. CDR3 in DNA: TGTGCCAGCAGGTCTACAGGGGGCTATGGCTACACCTTC. Translating gives CASRSTGGYGYTF.

The chain has TRBV10-2 and TRBJ1-2; maybe TRBD1 (6 bases). Germline V CDR1 and CDR2: WSHSY, SAAADI. Trimming removed 2 bases from V and 6 bases from J, with 10 bases in between. The length of the CDR3 is 13 residues. The CDR3 reads CASSEGTGHGYTF. In DNA, the CDR3 is TGCGCCAGCAGTGAGGGAACAGGGCATGGCTACACCTTC.

V gene TRBV11-2 combines with J gene TRBJ2-2; 9 nucleotides align to TRBD2. Germline V gives CDR1 SGHAT, CDR2 FQNNGV. CDR3 length: 16 amino acids. After removal of 0 bases from V and 7 bases from J, the junction contained 6 bases not matched to a gene. The CDR3 loop reads CASSLEGTSYGGELFF. CDR3 sequence (DNA): TGTGCCAGCAGCTTAGAAGGGACTAGCTACGGCGGGGAGCTGTTTTTT.

The chain carries TRBV9 and TRBJ2-1, with D possibly TRBD2 on 11 matching bases. The CDR3 is made up of 19 amino acids. V was trimmed by 3 bases and J by 8 bases, leaving 30 bases between them. Germline V lookup: CDR1 SGDLS, CDR2 YYNGEE. CDR3 loop: CASSGGTGETSGSLYEQFF. CDR3 DNA sequence: TGTGCCAGCAGCGGGGGGACAGGGGAAACTAGCGGGAGCCTCTATGAGCAGTTCTTC. The variable domain in full, with the rest retrieved from reference TRBV9 and TRBJ2-1, is DSGVTQTPKHLITATGQRVTLRCSPRSGDLSVYWYQQSLDQGLQFLIQYYNGEERAKGNILERFSAQQFPDLHSELNLSSLELGDSALYFCASSGGTGETSGSLYEQFFGPGTRLTVL.

The chain carries TRBV5-1 and TRBJ2-2; tentative D call: TRBD1 (6 bases). The CDR3 has 15 residues. The V end lost 1 base, the J end lost 5 bases, and 12 bases lay between the germline ends. Germline lookup yields CDR1 SGHRS and CDR2 YFSETQ. CDR3 residues: CASSLQSRGTGELFF. CDR3 DNA: TGCGCCAGCAGCTTGCAATCTAGGGGGACCGGGGAGCTGTTTTTT.

The rearrangement links TRBV5-8 to TRBJ2-1; D not certain. V gave up 7 bases and J gave up 8 bases, with 7 bases separating them. The V gene's germline CDR1 is SGHTS and CDR2 YDEGEE. CDR3 size: 10 residues. CDR3 in amino acids: CASPRDEQFF. CDR3 in DNA: TGTGCCAGCCCCCGGGATGAGCAGTTCTTC.